This T cell receptor (beta chain) was captured by sequencing in a study of T-cell reconstitution after alpha-beta-depleted transplantation in children. This clonotype was counted ten times or more. Researchers prepared the TCRbeta library using unique molecular identifiers, the study reports. Via MiXCR, TCRdb re-called the PCR reads, giving one row per CDR3 protein. The table shows about 610,000 distinct CDR3 sequences, with over 9.5% occurring only once. Germline loops: CDR1 MNHEY, CDR2 SMNVEV (reference sequence). The CDR3 is 14 amino acids. Trimming removed 6 bases at V and 4 bases at J, with 16 bases between.

The J gene is TRBJ2-7, the V gene TRBV27; a weak D match, TRBD1 (5 bases). The specimen was PBMCs from the stem cell graft donor, collected from the stem cell graft. The receptor was derived from a human donor who donated a stem cell graft to a child with acute myeloid leukemia. CDR3 sequence reads: CASSRLGAGYEQYF. DNA for the CDR3: TGTGCCAGCAGCCGTCTTGGGGCAGGATACGAGCAGTACTTC.